This T cell receptor beta chain was recovered during a study of blood T cells in healthy people across ages. This clonotype was counted between two and nine times. No antigen is known for it. Using a J-beta primer mix together with a sample-barcoded 5' primer, a second PCR was run for about 6 to 12 cycles. Every cDNA molecule carried a tag from a template-switch adaptor bearing 12 random nucleotides. TCRdb called the 5' RACE reads again in MiXCR, with one record for every CDR3 protein. Here the sample spans about 1.5 million distinct CDR3 sequences, under 55% being singletons. The ends were cut back, 1 base at V and 2 bases at J, with 9 bases in the middle. Germline CDR1 SGHAT, CDR2 FQNNGV. CDR3 length: 15 residues. Findings and limits, study-wide: Samples with more naive T cells showed higher observed beta diversity. Roughly linear declines in TCR beta diversity per million T cells occurred with age. No one knew whether donors had CMV, which possibly confounded expanded clonotype changes.

Sequences were obtained from blood. The rearrangement uses TRBV11-2 and TRBJ2-1; tentatively, D is TRBD1 (5 bases). This TCR was sampled from a woman between 18 and 29 years old in good health. The CDR3 loop reads CASSLVRVTYNEQFF. The CDR3 DNA follows: TGTGCCAGCAGCTTAGTCAGGGTCACCTACAATGAGCAGTTCTTC.